This T cell receptor beta chain was sequenced for a study of cytomegalovirus exposure and HLA in healthy donors (dated by TCRdb to the late 2010s). About the full investigation: In an earlier analysis of fewer than 750 of the donors, approximately 260 Gb of sequence data and approximately 120 million unique TCR beta sequences from some 170 million T cells were reported. To predict cytomegalovirus infection status, the study combined high-throughput TCR immunosequencing, statistical association of individual TCRs with disease status, and machine learning. Donor age, sex, ethnicity and CMV serostatus were compiled alongside the repertoire data. Of the roughly 420 genotyped donors, less than 85% were placed in the genetic ancestry cluster associated with self-reported Caucasian donors. HLA typing included class I and class II loci at four-digit resolution. Besides the first cohort of about 730 subjects, a separate validation cohort made up of 120 different subjects was used. A later genetic analysis used genome-wide SNP genotypes for 398 of the 666 donors, treating that subset as a discovery cohort. The later analysis used no new phenotypic data to find candidate immune exposures, relying instead on TCR beta sequences and their occurrence across donors. The aim of the study was to test whether cataloging public T cell receptors could identify signatures of past pathogen exposure. A later analysis re-analyzed previously published TCR beta repertoires from several hundred donors and added high-resolution HLA genotyping to study TCR occurrence patterns. Roughly 300 gigabases of sequencing data and 70 million to 100 million unique TCR sequences made up an early release that covered about 640 HLA-typed donors. Using immunosequencing, the study profiled T cell repertoires from 500 to 800 subjects and related those repertoires to cytomegalovirus serostatus. On average, about 240,000 unique TCR beta nucleotide sequences were sequenced per donor among 398 genotyped donors of the cohort, with around 19% of those sequences being non-productive. The number of typed donors differed by locus: roughly 620-630 for A, B, C, DRB1 and DQB1; some 500 for DQA1; some 590 for DPA1; and around 470 for DPB1. An earlier analysis of a few hundred of the donors applied high-throughput TCR beta sequencing to assess whether each TCR beta V gene segment acted as functional or pseudogenic. A few DR-DQ haplotypes were treated as single units for association and clustering because of strong linkage in the cohort. All discovery cohort repertoires had been generated using a single sequencing platform.

The trim is 0 bases for V and 5 bases for J, with a gap of 15 bases between the germline ends. CDR1 and CDR2, looked up from the germline V gene, are SGHRS and YFSETQ. The CDR3 goes from the cysteine to the phenylalanine over 15 residues. The kept DNA is CDR3 alone, 45 bases in frame from the first base. This clone was seen a handful of times. This clone's antigen is unknown. Base-call qualities are not available, and no considerably larger clone is one nucleotide away. The cohort was made up of under 800 healthy bone marrow donors. At the time of sampling, every cohort member was nominally healthy, though immune exposures that went unrecorded were likely present. The donor was CMV seronegative and belonged to the group of roughly 330 seronegative cohort members. Each donor provided a peripheral blood sample, and peripheral blood mononuclear cells were used for TCR beta sequencing. The Qiagen DNeasy Blood Extraction Kit was used to extract genomic DNA from the blood cell samples.

The library was built by means of the immunoSEQ multiplex PCR assay. For the multiplex PCR, a mixture combining 60 forward primers for TCR Vbeta segments and 13 reverse primers for TCR Jbeta segments was used. A multiplex PCR assay on genomic DNA amplified the CDR3 region of rearranged TCR beta genes. The Illumina HiSeq System was used to sequence the amplified TCR beta libraries as 87-base-pair reads. As for how the authors treated the data: In a later analysis, some 80 million unique TCR beta chains were counted across the roughly 670 repertoires, and roughly 11 million of these chains were shared by at least two donors. To remove PCR and sequencing errors, raw reads were error-corrected and collapsed into unique sequences using a nearest-neighbor algorithm that merged closely related sequences. V, D and J gene segments were assigned by aligning CDR3 sequences to IMGT reference sequences. For a sequence to be retained, a match of at least six nucleotides to both a V gene segment and a J gene segment was required. A rearrangement counted as productive if the CDR3 had no stop codons and remained in frame with V and J, and every other rearrangement counted as non-productive. CDR3 was defined according to IMGT convention as the region running from the second conserved V-encoded cysteine to the conserved J-encoded phenylalanine. The earlier analysis of 587 of the donors excluded sequences that lacked an unambiguous match to a single V gene segment. In an earlier analysis of 587 of the donors, V segments were called functional above 56.7% productive rearrangements and were called segregating when the between-donor standard deviation exceeded 5%. A statistical classification framework was built for diagnosing cytomegalovirus status from the catalog of TCR beta chain sequences. In a later analysis, TCR nucleotide sequences were compared against IMGT/GENE-DB human TR gene sequences so that V and J genes could be assigned. The TCRdist pipeline was used in a later analysis to assign CDR3 sequences and most-parsimonious VDJ recombination scenarios. In a later analysis, each TCR beta chain was defined by its CDR3 amino acid sequence together with its V-gene family, and reads without a unique V-gene family were excluded. In a later analysis, approximately 590 highly shared, low-generation-probability nucleotide sequences were removed to address suspected cross-contamination and a sequencing artifact. For each public chain, a later analysis derived a clonal expansion index from normalized ranks of inferred template counts within each repertoire. A later analysis computed generation probabilities with a VDJ recombination model fitted to out-of-frame rearrangements, and checked the results against IGoR. A later analysis scored TCR-TCR, TCR-HLA and TCR-CMV co-occurrence with hypergeometric tests, applying a repertoire-size bias correction to TCR pairs. A later analysis estimated false discovery rates by permuting HLA or CMV assignments 20 times. A later analysis grouped co-occurring TCRs with DBSCAN, adding TCRdist sequence similarity when clustering within HLA-allele-positive subsets. Co-occurrence clustering excluded repertoires with fewer than 30,000 or more than 120,000 public chains, plus five with anomalous nucleotide sharing. Drawn from immuneACCESS, this table holds only the in-frame rearrangements with V and J called that TCRdb kept. Clones are partly lost; checked studies trace under half to an unresolved V gene and leave the rest unexplained. D and trimming were read from the DNA, whereas the V and J calls and clone size are those reported in that table. The sample data list approximately 170,000 clones, and about four fifths of these were observed just once. The top ten clones comprise about 2.5% of the sample.

Study-level results and caveats: Most TCR sequences were seen in very few donors, while some public TCRs were found in many individuals. The classifier was reported to diagnose cytomegalovirus status with high specificity and sensitivity in both the original cohort and the validation cohort. CMV serostatus was the only immune exposure information available for the cohort. A further reported finding was that TCR beta sequences accurately predicted the HLA-A and HLA-B alleles for most subjects in the first cohort. According to a later analysis, most CMV-associated TCR beta chains appeared to be HLA-restricted, and the HLA associations seemed to be driven largely by CMV exposure. Some IMGT-functional V segments, including TRBV6-2 and TRBV6-3, could not be told apart with the 87-base-pair reads, so those segments were excluded. Broadly in line with IMGT annotations, most TCR beta V segments showed up in productive rearrangements about 87% or about 30% of the time in an earlier analysis of several hundred of the donors. In a later genetic analysis, a missense DCLRE1C variant was associated with V-gene and J-gene trimming of TCR beta chains, and the association was replicated in an independent cohort. When HLA alleles, especially DR and DQ, strongly co-occurred, attributing TCR associations to individual alleles was difficult. Over 15 rarely observed V segments, including chromosome 9 orphons, were excluded from the earlier analysis of a few hundred of the donors because counts were too low. Presence/absence analyses assumed roughly uniform sequencing depth across donors, an assumption that may not hold. In vitro tests confirmed that a few of the cytomegalovirus-associated TCR beta chains recognize cytomegalovirus antigens. Correlated functional status among segregating V segments might be attributable to linkage disequilibrium, but an unknown experimental factor could not be ruled out. A group of highly shared sequence variants was considered likely to be a technical artifact of the sequencing pipeline. The study gave a list of over 150 TCR beta chains associated with cytomegalovirus. In this cohort, only TCR beta chains were sequenced, and detectable features were limited by the absence of alpha or paired-chain data. It was suggested by the authors that the approach could potentially be generalized to other disease states and immunological phenotypes. Several of the top co-occurrence clusters appeared to be linked to parvovirus B19, influenza, CMV and Epstein-Barr virus, according to a later analysis. According to a later genetic analysis, donors in an Asian-associated ancestry cluster had fewer N-insertions in productive TCRs than the approximately 700-donor mean. HLA typing was unavailable for some donors at each locus, so association tests used only the typed subset. According to a later analysis, TCR association rates differed among HLA loci, with DRB1 alleles showing the most associated TCRs and HLA-C alleles showing the fewest. A later analysis found that HLA-associated TCR beta chains were more clonally expanded and had lower generation probabilities than equally common non-associated chains. At a false discovery rate of 0.05, a later analysis linked under 20,000 TCR beta sequences to specific HLA alleles.

This TCR derives from a woman in her forties or fifties in good health and CMV-seronegative. Sequencing was done on a sample of PBMCs. The chain joins TRBV5-1 to TRBJ2-7; D gene: possibly TRBD2, on 6 matching bases. The nucleotide sequence is given as TGCGCCAGCAGCTTGGAAATCGGCGGCGGGAACGAGCAGTACTTC. Its protein product is CASSLEIGGGNEQYF.